Following are 25 T cell receptor beta chains from one sample sequenced in a study of OX40 agonist ivuxolimab in advanced cancers. Repertoires were generated with immunoSEQ multiplex PCR, while TCRdb's copy carries only in-frame clones and drops some. Of about 120,000 clones in the sample, roughly nine tenths were seen once. The sample was CD4+ or CD8+ T cells sorted from blood, taken in a trial of the OX40 agonist ivuxolimab. These receptors were obtained from an adult with an advanced solid tumor such as melanoma, head and neck, liver or kidney cancer.

V gene TRBV2 combines with J gene TRBJ2-6, with D perhaps matching TRBD2 (5 bases). This CDR3 is 17 amino acids long. In germline, CDR1 is SNHLY, CDR2 FYNNEI. The V and J ends lost 5 bases and 4 bases respectively, with 18 bases between them. CDR3 DNA: TGTGCCAGCAGTCCCGCGCGGGTGGGGTCGGGGGCCAACGTCCTGACTTTC. Protein sequence: CASSPARVGSGANVLTF.

This clone has just a few counts. V and J are TRBV9 and TRBJ2-7; D not resolved. Germline V gives CDR1 SGDLS, CDR2 YYNGEE. The CDR3 covers 15 residues. Trimming removed 0 bases from V and 0 bases from J, with 10 bases in between. In DNA, the CDR3 is TGTGCCAGCAGCGTAGACCTCGACCCCTCCTACGAGCAGTACTTC. Its protein product is CASSVDLDPSYEQYF.

This chain joins TRBV4-2 and TRBJ2-5; D uncertain. Germline V lookup: CDR1 LGHNA, CDR2 YNFKEQ. V gave up 0 bases and J gave up 5 bases, with 7 bases separating them. The CDR3 contains 13 residues. The CDR3 loop reads CASSQDWRETQYF. For the CDR3, the DNA is TGTGCCAGCAGCCAAGATTGGCGCGAGACCCAGTACTTC.

This clone turned up a few times. The chain couples TRBV19 to TRBJ2-2; TRBD1 matches at 8 bases. This CDR3 has 15 residues. Germline loops: CDR1 LNHDA, CDR2 SQIVND (reference sequence). Unmatched junction bases numbered 7, after V lost 5 bases and J lost 5 bases. CDR3 region: CASSVTGGRTGELFF. CDR3 DNA: TGTGCCAGTAGTGTTACAGGGGGTCGTACCGGGGAGCTGTTTTTT.

The V and J genes are TRBV6-5 and TRBJ1-1; D is ambiguous. The V gene lost 4 bases and the J gene lost 5 bases, with 11 bases spanning the gap. This CDR3 has 13 residues. The germline V gene encodes CDR1 MNHEY and CDR2 SVGAGI. CDR3 nucleotide sequence: TGTGCCAGCAGTTCCCCCCGGCGGACTGAAGCTTTCTTT. This encodes CASSSPRRTEAFF.

This chain links TRBV6-1 with TRBJ1-2; D is ambiguous. The CDR3 runs to 13 residues. The V end was cut by 5 bases, the J end by 5 bases, with 12 bases between. Germline V lookup: CDR1 MNHNS, CDR2 SASEGT. This CDR3 is CASSYSGDYGYTF. In DNA, the CDR3 is TGTGCCAGCAGTTATTCTGGGGATTATGGCTACACCTTC.

The chain is built from TRBV5-6 and TRBJ2-1, with D unresolved. Germline CDR1 is SGHDT and CDR2 is YYEEEE. V lost 3 bases and J 8 bases, leaving 6 bases between the germline ends. The CDR3 sequence is 11 residues long. The DNA for the CDR3 is TGTGCCAGCAGCTCGTTATATGAGCAGTTCTTC. It is translated as CASSSLYEQFF.

This sequence joins TRBV4-3 and TRBJ2-1; no reliable D call. Trimming shortened V by 0 bases and J by 13 bases, and 13 bases separated the two germline ends. Germline CDR1 is LGHNA and CDR2 is YSLEER. The CDR3 covers 13 residues. The CDR3 region has the DNA TGCGCCAGCAGCCAAGATAATGGCAGGAGACAGTTCTTC. It yields the protein CASSQDNGRRQFF.

J is TRBJ2-7 and V is TRBV11-2; D uncertain. V lost 3 bases and J lost 4, with 7 bases in between. There are 12 residues in the CDR3. CDR1 and CDR2 (germline): SGHAT, FQNNGV. CDR3: CASSLGRYEQYF. DNA for the CDR3: TGTGCCAGCAGCTTGGGTAGATACGAGCAGTACTTC. Complete variable domain (other parts from reference TRBV11-2 and TRBJ2-7): EAGVAQSPRYKIIEKRQSVAFWCNPISGHATLYWYQQILGQGPKLLIQFQNNGVVDDSQLPKDRFSAERLKGVDSTLKIQPAKLEDSAVYLCASSLGRYEQYFGPGTRLTVT.

V is TRBV28 and J is TRBJ1-1; D gene ambiguous. The CDR3 has 12 residues. V was cut by 5 bases and J by 8 bases, with 12 bases left in between. Germline V gene sequence: CDR1 MDHEN, CDR2 SYDVKM. CDR3 sequence reads: CASSLGLGEAFF. In DNA, the CDR3 is TGTGCCAGCAGTCTTGGTCTGGGGGAAGCTTTCTTT.

V and J are TRBV11-2 and TRBJ1-5; the D is unclear. Trimming left V 5 bases short and J 2 bases short, with 13 bases between. Germline assignment: CDR1 SGHAT and CDR2 FQNNGV. CDR3 size: 15 residues. CDR3 residues: CASSKKGGGNQPQHF. CDR3 DNA sequence: TGTGCCAGCAGCAAGAAAGGAGGCGGCAATCAGCCCCAGCATTTT.

The V and J genes are TRBV19 and TRBJ1-5, with D tentatively TRBD1 (6 bases). The germline CDR1 and CDR2 sequences are LNHDA and SQIVND (reference sequence). The CDR3 runs to 13 residues. The V end was cut by 4 bases, the J end by 4 bases, with 8 bases between. CDR3 nucleotide sequence: TGTGCCAGTAGTACGCAGGGGAATCAGCCCCAGCATTTT. Translation: CASSTQGNQPQHF.

The chain joins TRBV28 to TRBJ2-5; TRBD1 matches 9 bases. J gave up 2 bases and V 5 bases, and 9 bases lay outside the gene matches. This CDR3 has 16 amino acids. CDR1 and CDR2 from the germline V gene are MDHEN and SYDVKM. As DNA, the CDR3 is TGTGCCAGCAGTGCGTGGACAGGGGTTCGGCAAGAGACCCAGTACTTC. It yields the protein CASSAWTGVRQETQYF.

The chain has TRBV18 and TRBJ1-1; no clear D gene. The CDR3 has 14 amino acids. From germline, CDR1 is KGHSH and CDR2 LQKENI. Between the trimmed V and J ends, which lost 1 base and 3 bases, there was a span of 9 bases. Written as DNA, the CDR3 is TGTGCCAGCTCACCACGTTCACAGTACACTGAAGCTTTCTTT. Protein sequence: CASSPRSQYTEAFF.

The chain couples TRBV14 to TRBJ2-7, with TRBD2 as a possible D gene (6 bases). There are 17 residues in the CDR3. Trimming cost V 4 bases and J 3 bases, with 22 bases left between them. The germline V gene encodes CDR1 SGHDN and CDR2 FVKESK. CDR3: CASSPSHGLSGLYEQYF. The CDR3 nucleotides are TGTGCCAGCAGCCCATCGCACGGACTAAGTGGACTCTACGAGCAGTACTTC.

This clone occurred once. V usage is TRBV19 and J usage is TRBJ2-1, with 9 nucleotides matching TRBD1. CDR1 is LNHDA and CDR2 is SQIVND in the germline V gene (reference sequence). The length of the CDR3 is 13 residues. V dropped 6 bases and J dropped 5; count of bases not matched to a gene: 2. CDR3 in amino acids: CASRGTGHNEQFF. Written as DNA, the CDR3 is TGTGCCAGTAGAGGGACAGGGCACAATGAGCAGTTCTTC.

CDR3 sequence reads: CASRNPGGNYGYTF. CDR3 nucleotide sequence: TGTGCCAGCAGAAACCCCGGCGGGAACTATGGCTACACCTTC. J is TRBJ1-2 and V is TRBV6-5; D gene unclear. The CDR3 consists of 14 residues. Germline V gene sequence: CDR1 MNHEY, CDR2 SVGAGI. Trimming shortened V by 6 bases and J by 2 bases, and 13 bases separated the two germline ends.

CDR3 region: CASSYKDYPPETQYF. CDR3 DNA sequence: TGTGCCAGCAGTTACAAAGACTACCCTCCAGAGACCCAGTACTTC. This chain uses TRBV6-6 with TRBJ2-5; a weak D match, TRBD2 (5 bases). The CDR3 length is 15 residues. Germline assignment: CDR1 MNHNY and CDR2 SVGAGI (reference sequence). V lost 2 bases and J 4 bases, leaving 14 bases between the germline ends.

This clone came up a few times. V gene TRBV28 combines with J gene TRBJ1-2; D is unresolved. The CDR3 spans 12 residues. The V end was cut by 1 base, the J end by 7 bases, with 7 bases between. Germline V gene lookup returns CDR1 MDHEN and CDR2 SYDVKM. CDR3 nucleotide sequence: TGTGCCAGCAGTTTATTACGTAGTGGCTACACCTTC. Translation gives CASSLLRSGYTF.

This sequence joins TRBV28 and TRBJ1-2; D gene ambiguous. Germline CDR1 MDHEN, CDR2 SYDVKM. Trimming shortened V by 6 bases and J by 4 bases, and 12 bases separated the two germline ends. This CDR3 is built from 13 residues. Here the CDR3 reads CASRRGQFYGYTF. CDR3 nucleotide sequence: TGTGCCAGCAGGCGAGGCCAGTTCTATGGCTACACCTTC.

V and J are TRBV7-2 and TRBJ2-1; the D gene is possibly TRBD1 (5 bases). The CDR3 has 13 residues. Germline V gene lookup returns CDR1 SGHTA and CDR2 FQGNSA. Trimming took off 4 bases at V and 6 bases at J, with 10 bases between the two ends. The CDR3 nucleotides are TGTGCCAGCAGCTCTGGGGCGCTCAATGAGCAGTTCTTC. As protein: CASSSGALNEQFF.

The rearrangement links TRBV19 to TRBJ2-3; 9 bases are shared with TRBD1. Looked up from germline, CDR1 is LNHDA and CDR2 is SQIVND (reference sequence). CDR3 size: 15 residues. Trimming took 5 bases from V and 2 from J; bases not matched to a gene: 5. The CDR3 DNA reads as TGTGCCAGTAGTTTACAGGGGGCACCCACAGATACGCAGTATTTT. Its protein is CASSLQGAPTDTQYF.

The chain recombines TRBV7-2 with TRBJ1-2; D is unclear. Trimming removed 3 bases from V and 8 bases from J, with 10 bases in between. Germline V gene lookup returns CDR1 SGHTA and CDR2 FQGNSA. The CDR3 covers 12 residues. The CDR3 is CASSLGISGYTF. Written as DNA, the CDR3 is TGTGCCAGCAGCTTGGGGATTTCGGGCTACACCTTC.

The gene calls are TRBV7-2 and TRBJ1-1; TRBD1 aligns across 10 bases. V dropped 5 bases and J dropped 10; count of bases not matched to a gene: 7. Germline V lookup: CDR1 SGHTA, CDR2 FQGNSA. The CDR3 sequence is 13 residues long. The CDR3 DNA reads as TGTGCCAGCAGCCCAGGACAGGGGGATTCAGCTTTCTTT. It specifies CASSPGQGDSAFF.

The chain is built from TRBV18 and TRBJ2-5; TRBD2 agrees at 8 bases. CDR3 length equals 13 residues. Losses at the gene ends were 6 bases for V and 4 bases for J; bases not matched to a gene: 4. Germline V gene sequence: CDR1 KGHSH, CDR2 LQKENI. The CDR3 loop reads CASSLAGGETQYF. The DNA for the CDR3 is TGTGCCAGCTCCCTTGCGGGGGGAGAGACCCAGTACTTC.